This paragraph reports one T cell receptor beta chain. The record originates from a study of blood T cells in healthy people across ages. The CDR3 runs 17 residues. Trimming took 2 bases from V and 5 from J; bases not matched to a gene: 10. From germline, CDR1 is MNHEY and CDR2 SVGAGI. A second PCR, run for about 6 to 11 cycles, used a sample-barcoded 5' primer plus a J-beta primer mix. Carrying 12 random nucleotides, a template-switch adaptor labeled each individual cDNA molecule. TCRdb re-derived calls from the 5' RACE reads in MiXCR, one entry per CDR3 protein. Of some 1.5 million distinct CDR3 sequences in the sample, 28% are singletons; the top ten hold 7.7%.

The receptor's source is a woman in her thirties in good health. What was sequenced was blood. This rearrangement joins TRBV6-5 to TRBJ2-2; 8 bases align to TRBD2. DNA for the CDR3: TGTGCCAGCAGTTACCACTCGGCGGGAGGACCAACCGGGGAGCTGTTTTTT. Translated, it gives CASSYHSAGGPTGELFF.